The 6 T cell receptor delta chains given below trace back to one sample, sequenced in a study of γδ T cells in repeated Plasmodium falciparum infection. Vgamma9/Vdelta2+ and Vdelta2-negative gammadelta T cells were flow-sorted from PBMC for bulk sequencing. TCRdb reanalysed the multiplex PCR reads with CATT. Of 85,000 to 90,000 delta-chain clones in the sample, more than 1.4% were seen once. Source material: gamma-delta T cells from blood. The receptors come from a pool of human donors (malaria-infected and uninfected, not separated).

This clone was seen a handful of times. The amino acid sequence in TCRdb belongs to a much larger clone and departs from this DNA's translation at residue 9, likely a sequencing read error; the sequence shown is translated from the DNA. In nucleotides, the CDR3 is TGTGCTCTTGGTATTCACGACCATGAGGGGGATACGAACGATAAACTCATCTTT. Translation: CALGIHDHEGDTNDKLIF. The V gene is TRDV1, the J gene TRDJ1; 10 bases match TRDD3. CDR1 is TSWWSYY, CDR2 QGS, per germline. The CDR3 spans 18 residues. V shed 6 bases and J 4 bases; nucleotides not matched to a gene: 17.

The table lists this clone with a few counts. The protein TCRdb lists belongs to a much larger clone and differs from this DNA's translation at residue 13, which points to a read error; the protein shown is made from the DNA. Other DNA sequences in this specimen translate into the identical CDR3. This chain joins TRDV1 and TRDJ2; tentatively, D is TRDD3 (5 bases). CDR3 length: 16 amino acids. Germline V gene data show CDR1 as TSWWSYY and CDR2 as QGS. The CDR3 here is CALGEWVGELTARLFF. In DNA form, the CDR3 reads TGTGCTCTTGGGGAATGGGTTGGGGAACTGACAGCACGACTCTTCTTT.

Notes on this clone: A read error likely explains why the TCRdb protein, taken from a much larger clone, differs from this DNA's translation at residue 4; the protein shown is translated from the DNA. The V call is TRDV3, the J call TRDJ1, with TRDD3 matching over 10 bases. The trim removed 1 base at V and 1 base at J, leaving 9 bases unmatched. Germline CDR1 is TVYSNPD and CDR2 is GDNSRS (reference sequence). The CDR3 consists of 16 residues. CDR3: CAFIPQYWGITDKLIF. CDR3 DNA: TGTGCCTTTATACCCCAGTACTGGGGGATCACCGATAAACTCATCTTT.

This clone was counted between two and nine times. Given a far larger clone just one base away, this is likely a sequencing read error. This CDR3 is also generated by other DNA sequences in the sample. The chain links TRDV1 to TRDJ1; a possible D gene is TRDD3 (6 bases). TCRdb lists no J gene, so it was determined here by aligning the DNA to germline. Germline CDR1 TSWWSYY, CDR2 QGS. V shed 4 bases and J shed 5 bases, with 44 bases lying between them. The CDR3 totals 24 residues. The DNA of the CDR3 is TGTGCTCTTGGGGGCCGAGCCCAGGGCTACAACCTCGTACTGGGTCTCCCCTTCGCTGATAAACTCATCTTT. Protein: CALGGRAQGYNLVLGLPFADKLIF.

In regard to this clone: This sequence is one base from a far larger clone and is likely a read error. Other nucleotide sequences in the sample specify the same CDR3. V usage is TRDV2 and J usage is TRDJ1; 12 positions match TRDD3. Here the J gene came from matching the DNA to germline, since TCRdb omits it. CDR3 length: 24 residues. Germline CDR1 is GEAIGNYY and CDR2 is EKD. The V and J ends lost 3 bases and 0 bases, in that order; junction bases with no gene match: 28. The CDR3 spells CACDPLTSVLGDTSLSTYTDKLIF. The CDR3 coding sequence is TGTGCCTGTGACCCTCTTACTTCAGTACTGGGGGATACCTCTCTTTCCACGTACACCGATAAACTCATCTTT.

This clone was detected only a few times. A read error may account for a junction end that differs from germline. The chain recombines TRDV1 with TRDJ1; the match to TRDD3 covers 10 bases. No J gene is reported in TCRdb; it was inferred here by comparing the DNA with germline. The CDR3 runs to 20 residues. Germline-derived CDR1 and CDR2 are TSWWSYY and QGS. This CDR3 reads CALGEVPTSCLGDRTDRLIF. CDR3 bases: TGTGCTCTTGGGGAGGTTCCTACTTCGTGTCTGGGGGATAGAACCGATAGACTCATCTTT.